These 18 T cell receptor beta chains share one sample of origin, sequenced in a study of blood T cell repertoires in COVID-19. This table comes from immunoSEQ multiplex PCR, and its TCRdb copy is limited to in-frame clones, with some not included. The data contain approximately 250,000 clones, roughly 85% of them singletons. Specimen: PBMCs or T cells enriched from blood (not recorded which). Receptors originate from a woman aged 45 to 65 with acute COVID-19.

CDR3 nucleotides: TGTGCCAGCAGCGTAGAAGGGCAGGGTTGGACACCCCTCCACTTT. Translated: CASSVEGQGWTPLHF. The rearrangement joins TRBV9 to TRBJ1-6; D is perhaps TRBD1 (5 bases). Trimming shortened V by 0 bases and J by 11 bases, and 15 bases separated the two germline ends. CDR1 SGDLS and CDR2 YYNGEE come from the germline V gene. The CDR3 totals 15 residues.

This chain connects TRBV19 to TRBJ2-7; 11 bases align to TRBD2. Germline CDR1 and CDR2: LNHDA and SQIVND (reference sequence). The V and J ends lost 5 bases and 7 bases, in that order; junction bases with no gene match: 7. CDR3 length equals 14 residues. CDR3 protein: CASSGSGGAREQYF. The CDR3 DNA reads TGTGCCAGTAGTGGTAGCGGGGGGGCGCGAGAGCAGTACTTC.

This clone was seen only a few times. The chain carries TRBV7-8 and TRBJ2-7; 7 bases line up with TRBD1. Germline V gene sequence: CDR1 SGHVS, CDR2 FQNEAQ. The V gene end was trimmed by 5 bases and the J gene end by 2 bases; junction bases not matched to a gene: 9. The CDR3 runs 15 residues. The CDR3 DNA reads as TGTGCCAGCAGCGCGGAAGGACAGGCCACCTACGAGCAGTACTTC. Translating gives CASSAEGQATYEQYF.

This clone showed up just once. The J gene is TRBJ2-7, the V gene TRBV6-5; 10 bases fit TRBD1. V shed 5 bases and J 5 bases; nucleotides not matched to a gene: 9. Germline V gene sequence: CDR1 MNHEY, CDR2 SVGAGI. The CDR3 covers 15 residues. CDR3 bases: TGTGCCAGCAGTCCGGACAGGGGGGTAAGAAACGAGCAGTACTTC. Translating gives CASSPDRGVRNEQYF.

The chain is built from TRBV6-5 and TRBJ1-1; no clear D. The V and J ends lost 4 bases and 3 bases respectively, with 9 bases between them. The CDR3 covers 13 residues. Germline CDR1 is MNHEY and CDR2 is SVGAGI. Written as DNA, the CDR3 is TGTGCCAGCAGTTCCGAAACGGACACTGAAGCTTTCTTT. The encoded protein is CASSSETDTEAFF.

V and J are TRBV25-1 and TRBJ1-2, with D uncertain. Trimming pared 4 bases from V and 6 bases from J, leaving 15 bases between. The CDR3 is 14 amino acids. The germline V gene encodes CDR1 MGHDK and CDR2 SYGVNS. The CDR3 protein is CASSVLAGKDGYTF. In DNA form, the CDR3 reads TGTGCCAGCAGTGTGTTAGCGGGGAAAGATGGCTACACCTTC.

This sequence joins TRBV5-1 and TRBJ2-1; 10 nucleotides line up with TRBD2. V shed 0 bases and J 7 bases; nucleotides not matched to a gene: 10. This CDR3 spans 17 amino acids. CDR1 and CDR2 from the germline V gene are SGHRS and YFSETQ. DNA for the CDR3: TGCGCCAGCAGCTTGGCCTGGAGCGGGGGGGCCCGGAATGAGCAGTTCTTC. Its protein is CASSLAWSGGARNEQFF.

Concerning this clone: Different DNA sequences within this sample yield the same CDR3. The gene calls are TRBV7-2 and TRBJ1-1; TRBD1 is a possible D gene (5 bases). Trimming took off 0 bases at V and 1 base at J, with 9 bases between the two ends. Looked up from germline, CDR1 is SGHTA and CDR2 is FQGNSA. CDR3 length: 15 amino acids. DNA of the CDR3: TGTGCCAGCAGCTTAGCCGGGGGGAGGAACACTGAAGCTTTCTTT. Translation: CASSLAGGRNTEAFF.

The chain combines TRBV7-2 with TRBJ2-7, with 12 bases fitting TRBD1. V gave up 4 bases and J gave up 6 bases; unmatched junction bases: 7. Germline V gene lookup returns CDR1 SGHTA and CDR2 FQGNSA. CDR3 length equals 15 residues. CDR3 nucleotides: TGTGCCAGCAGCTCCCGGGACAGGGGGCAGCGCGAGCAGTACTTC. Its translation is CASSSRDRGQREQYF. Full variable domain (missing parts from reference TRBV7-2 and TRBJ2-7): GAGVSQSPSNKVTEKGKDVELRCDPISGHTALYWYRQSLGQGLEFLIYFQGNSAPDKSGLPSDRFSAERTGGSVSTLTIQRTQQEDSAVYLCASSSRDRGQREQYFGPGTRLTVT.

The CDR3 sequence: CASSSEDTQYF. DNA for the CDR3: TGTGCCAGCAGCTCAGAAGATACGCAGTATTTT. The V and J genes are TRBV7-9 and TRBJ2-3; D unclear. CDR3 length: 11 residues. Germline CDR1 SEHNR, CDR2 FQNEAQ (reference sequence). V lost 4 bases and J 5 bases, leaving 4 bases between the germline ends.

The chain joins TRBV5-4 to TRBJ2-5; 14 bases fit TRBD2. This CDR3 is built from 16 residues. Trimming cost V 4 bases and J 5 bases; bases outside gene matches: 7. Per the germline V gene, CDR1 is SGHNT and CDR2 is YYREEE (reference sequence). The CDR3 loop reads CASSLWTSGGFETQYF. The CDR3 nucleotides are TGTGCCAGCAGCCTTTGGACTAGCGGGGGGTTCGAGACCCAGTACTTC.

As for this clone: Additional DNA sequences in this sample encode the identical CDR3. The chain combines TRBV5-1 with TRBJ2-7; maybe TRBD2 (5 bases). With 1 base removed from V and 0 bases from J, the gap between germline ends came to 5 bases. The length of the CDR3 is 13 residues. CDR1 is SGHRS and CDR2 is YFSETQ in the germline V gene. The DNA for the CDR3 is TGCGCCAGCAGCTTGACTAGCTCCTACGAGCAGTACTTC. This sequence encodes CASSLTSSYEQYF.

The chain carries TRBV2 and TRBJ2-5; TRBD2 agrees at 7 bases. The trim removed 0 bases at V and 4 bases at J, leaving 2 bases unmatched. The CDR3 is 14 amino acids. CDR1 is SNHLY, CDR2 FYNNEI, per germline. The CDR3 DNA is TGTGCCAGCAGTGAAGCGGGAGGGGTAGAGACCCAGTACTTC. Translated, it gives CASSEAGGVETQYF.

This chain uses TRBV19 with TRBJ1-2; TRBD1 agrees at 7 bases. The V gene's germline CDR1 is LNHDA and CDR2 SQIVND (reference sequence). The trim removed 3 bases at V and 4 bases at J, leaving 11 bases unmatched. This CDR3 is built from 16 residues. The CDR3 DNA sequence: TGTGCCAGTAGTATGCTGAAGGGCCAGGGGGGCTATGGCTACACCTTC. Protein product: CASSMLKGQGGYGYTF.

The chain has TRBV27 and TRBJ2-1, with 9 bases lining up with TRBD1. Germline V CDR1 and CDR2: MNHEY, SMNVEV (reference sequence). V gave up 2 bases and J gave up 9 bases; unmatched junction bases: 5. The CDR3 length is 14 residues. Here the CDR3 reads CASSLRDRVTEQFF. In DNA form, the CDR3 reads TGTGCCAGCAGTTTAAGGGACAGGGTTACTGAGCAGTTCTTC.

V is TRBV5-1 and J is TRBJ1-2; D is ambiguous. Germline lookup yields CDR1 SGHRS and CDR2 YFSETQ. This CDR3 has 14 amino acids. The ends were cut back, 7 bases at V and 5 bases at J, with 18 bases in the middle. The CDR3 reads CASLPGLEGYGYTF. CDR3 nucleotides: TGCGCCAGCCTCCCTGGACTTGAGGGATATGGCTACACCTTC.

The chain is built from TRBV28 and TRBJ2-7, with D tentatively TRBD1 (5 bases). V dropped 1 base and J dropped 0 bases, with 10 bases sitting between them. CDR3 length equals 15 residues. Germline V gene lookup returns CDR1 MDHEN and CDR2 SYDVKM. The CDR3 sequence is CASSLSTAYSYEQYF. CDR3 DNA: TGTGCCAGCAGTTTATCGACAGCATACTCCTACGAGCAGTACTTC.

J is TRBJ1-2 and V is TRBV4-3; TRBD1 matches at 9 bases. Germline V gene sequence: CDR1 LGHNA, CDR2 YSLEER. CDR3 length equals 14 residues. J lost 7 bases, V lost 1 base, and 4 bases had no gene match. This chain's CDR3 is CASSQAGQGGGYTF. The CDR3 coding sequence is TGCGCCAGCAGCCAAGCGGGACAGGGCGGTGGCTACACCTTC.